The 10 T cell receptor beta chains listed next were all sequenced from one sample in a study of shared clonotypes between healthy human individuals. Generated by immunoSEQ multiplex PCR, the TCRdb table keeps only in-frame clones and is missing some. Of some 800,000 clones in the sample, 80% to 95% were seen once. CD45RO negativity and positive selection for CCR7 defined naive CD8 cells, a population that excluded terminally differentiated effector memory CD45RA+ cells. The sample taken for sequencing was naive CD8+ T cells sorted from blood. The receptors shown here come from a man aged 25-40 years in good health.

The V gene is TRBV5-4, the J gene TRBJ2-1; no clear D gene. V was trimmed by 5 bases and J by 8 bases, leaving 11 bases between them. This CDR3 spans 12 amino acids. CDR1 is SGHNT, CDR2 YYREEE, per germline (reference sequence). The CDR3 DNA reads TGTGCCAGCAGACTTACCCCCGATGAGCAGTTCTTC. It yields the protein CASRLTPDEQFF.

CDR3 residues: CASSGYSLAGTDTQYF. In DNA form, the CDR3 reads TGTGCCAGCAGCGGCTACTCACTAGCGGGCACAGATACGCAGTATTTT. The V call is TRBV9, the J call TRBJ2-3; 8 bases line up with TRBD2. There are 16 residues in the CDR3. With 3 bases clipped from V and 1 base from J, the junction kept 7 bases outside the gene matches. Germline V lookup: CDR1 SGDLS, CDR2 YYNGEE.

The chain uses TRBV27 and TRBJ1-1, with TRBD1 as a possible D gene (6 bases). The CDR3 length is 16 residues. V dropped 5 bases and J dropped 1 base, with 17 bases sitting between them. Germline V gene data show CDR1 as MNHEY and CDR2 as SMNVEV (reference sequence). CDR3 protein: CASSNAEGVENTEAFF. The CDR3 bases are TGTGCCAGCAGTAACGCCGAGGGGGTGGAGAACACTGAAGCTTTCTTT.

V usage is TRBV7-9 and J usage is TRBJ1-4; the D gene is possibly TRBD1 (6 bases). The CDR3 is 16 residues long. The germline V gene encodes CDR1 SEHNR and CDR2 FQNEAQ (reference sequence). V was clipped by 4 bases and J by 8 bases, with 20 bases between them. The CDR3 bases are TGTGCCAGCAGCTCCTCCCCCGGGACAAGGGGGGAAAAACTGTTTTTT. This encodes CASSSSPGTRGEKLFF.

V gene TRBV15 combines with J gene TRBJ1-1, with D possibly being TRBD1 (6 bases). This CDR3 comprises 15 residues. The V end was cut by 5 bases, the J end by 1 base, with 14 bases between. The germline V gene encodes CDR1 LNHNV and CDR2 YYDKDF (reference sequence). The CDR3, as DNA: TGTGCCACCAGCGGAGCCGGGACACGGAACACTGAAGCTTTCTTT. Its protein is CATSGAGTRNTEAFF.

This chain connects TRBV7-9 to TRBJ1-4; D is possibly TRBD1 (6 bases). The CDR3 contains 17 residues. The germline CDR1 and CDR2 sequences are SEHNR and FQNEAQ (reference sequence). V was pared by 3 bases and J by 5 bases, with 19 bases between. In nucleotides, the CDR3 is TGTGCCAGCAGCTTTCCTTCTCCGACAGGACGGAATGAAAAACTGTTTTTT. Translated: CASSFPSPTGRNEKLFF.

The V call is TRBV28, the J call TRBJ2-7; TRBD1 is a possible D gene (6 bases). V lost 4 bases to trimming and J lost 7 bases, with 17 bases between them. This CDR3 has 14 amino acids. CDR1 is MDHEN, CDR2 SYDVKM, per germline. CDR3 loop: CASSWRMGHGEQYF. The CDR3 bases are TGTGCCAGCAGTTGGCGAATGGGACACGGAGAGCAGTACTTC.

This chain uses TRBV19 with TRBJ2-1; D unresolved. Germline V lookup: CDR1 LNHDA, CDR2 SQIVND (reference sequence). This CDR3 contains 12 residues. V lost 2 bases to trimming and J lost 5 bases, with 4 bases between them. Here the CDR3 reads CASSIYDNEQFF. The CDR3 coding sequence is TGTGCCAGTAGTATATATGACAATGAGCAGTTCTTC.

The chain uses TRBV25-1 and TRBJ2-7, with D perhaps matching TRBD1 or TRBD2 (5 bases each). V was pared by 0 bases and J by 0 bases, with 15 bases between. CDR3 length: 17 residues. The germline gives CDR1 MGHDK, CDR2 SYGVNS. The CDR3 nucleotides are TGTGCCAGCAGTGAATACGGGACCCGATTGCACTCCTACGAGCAGTACTTC. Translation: CASSEYGTRLHSYEQYF.

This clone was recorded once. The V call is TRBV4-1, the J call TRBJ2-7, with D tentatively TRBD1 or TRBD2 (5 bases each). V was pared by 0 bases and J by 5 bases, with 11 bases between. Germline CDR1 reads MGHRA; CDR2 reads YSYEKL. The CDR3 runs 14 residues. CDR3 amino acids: CASSQDRGVDEQYF. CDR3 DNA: TGCGCCAGCAGCCAAGATCGAGGGGTAGACGAGCAGTACTTC.